The 25 T cell receptor beta chains reported below all come from one sample, sequenced in a study of beta chain features in type 1 diabetes. Expressed TCRB transcripts were sequenced because the entire RNA isolate underwent reverse transcription. Some clones are missing from TCRdb's copy, which holds only in-frame ones; the method was immunoSEQ multiplex PCR. This table has roughly 610,000 clones, about 16% appearing once. Sequencing used naive CD4+ T cells from blood. The receptors derive from a man between 18 and 29 years old in good health.

There are a few counts of this clone. This CDR3 reads CASSQSPPSGSEQYF. The CDR3, as DNA: TGTGCCAGCTCACAATCCCCCCCCTCGGGTAGCGAGCAGTACTTC. V and J are TRBV18 and TRBJ2-7; no definite D call. Trimming took off 4 bases at V and 6 bases at J, with 19 bases between the two ends. The CDR3 spans 15 residues. Germline V gene sequence: CDR1 KGHSH, CDR2 LQKENI.

This clone came up a few times. The genes are TRBV5-5 and TRBJ1-2; D remains unclear. Germline CDR1 is SGHKS and CDR2 is YYEKEE (reference sequence). The CDR3 consists of 16 residues. The V end was cut by 0 bases, the J end by 5 bases, with 17 bases between. CDR3 protein: CASSLGPGLDIYGYTF. CDR3 DNA: TGTGCCAGCAGCTTGGGGCCAGGACTGGATATTTATGGCTACACCTTC.

Only a few counts were recorded for this clone. The chain employs TRBV5-8 and TRBJ2-3, with D possibly TRBD1 on 5 matching bases. The CDR3 sequence is 16 residues long. The V gene's germline CDR1 is SGHTS and CDR2 YDEGEE. V dropped 4 bases and J dropped 2 bases, with 17 bases sitting between them. CDR3 residues: CASSARRRDFTDTQYF. The CDR3 DNA reads TGTGCCAGCAGCGCGAGGCGCAGGGATTTCACAGATACGCAGTATTTT.

The chain couples TRBV7-2 to TRBJ2-2, with D possibly being TRBD1 (5 bases). Trimming shortened V by 5 bases and J by 3 bases, and 16 bases separated the two germline ends. The germline V gene encodes CDR1 SGHTA and CDR2 FQGNSA. This CDR3 is built from 16 residues. In DNA form, the CDR3 reads TGTGCCAGCAGCCCCTCCAGTAAAGGGGACACCGGGGAGCTGTTTTTT. The encoded protein is CASSPSSKGDTGELFF.

The V call is TRBV7-2, the J call TRBJ2-5; 7 bases line up with TRBD1. CDR1 SGHTA and CDR2 FQGNSA come from the germline V gene. The CDR3 length is 15 residues. After removal of 0 bases from V and 2 bases from J, the junction contained 3 bases not matched to a gene. In DNA, the CDR3 is TGTGCCAGCAGCTTAGCTGGCAGGGGGCAAGAGACCCAGTACTTC. This codes for CASSLAGRGQETQYF. Full variable domain (remainder filled in from reference TRBV7-2 and TRBJ2-5): GAGVSQSPSNKVTEKGKDVELRCDPISGHTALYWYRQSLGQGLEFLIYFQGNSAPDKSGLPSDRFSAERTGGSVSTLTIQRTQQEDSAVYLCASSLAGRGQETQYFGPGTRLLVL.

The table lists this clone with a few counts. The J gene is TRBJ2-1, the V gene TRBV4-2; no clear D. V gave up 1 base and J gave up 4 bases, with 11 bases separating them. CDR3 length: 15 residues. Germline CDR1 LGHNA, CDR2 YNFKEQ. CDR3 loop: CASSQGVSPYNEQFF. The CDR3 coding sequence is TGTGCCAGCAGCCAAGGCGTCTCGCCTTACAATGAGCAGTTCTTC.

The chain joins TRBV4-2 to TRBJ2-4; TRBD2 agrees at 12 bases. CDR1 and CDR2 (germline): LGHNA, YNFKEQ. The V and J ends lost 4 bases and 3 bases, in that order; junction bases with no gene match: 13. The CDR3 sequence is 19 residues long. Here the CDR3 reads CASSLPSGRDYGGKNIQYF. The DNA for the CDR3 is TGTGCCAGCAGCCTCCCTAGCGGGAGGGACTACGGAGGCAAAAACATTCAGTACTTC.

The gene calls are TRBV7-9 and TRBJ2-7; D may correspond to TRBD1 or TRBD2 (5 bases each). The V gene's germline CDR1 is SEHNR and CDR2 FQNEAQ (reference sequence). CDR3 size: 13 residues. Trimming took off 5 bases at V and 2 bases at J, with 10 bases between the two ends. The CDR3 protein is CASSRGPTYEQYF. The CDR3 region has the DNA TGTGCCAGCAGCCGGGGCCCTACCTACGAGCAGTACTTC.

The genes are TRBV9 and TRBJ2-1, with a possible D match to TRBD1 (5 bases). V was shortened by 2 bases and J by 3 bases, with 9 bases between the two germline ends. The V gene's germline CDR1 is SGDLS and CDR2 YYNGEE. The CDR3 runs to 14 residues. The CDR3 here is CASSVTDFYNEQFF. CDR3 DNA: TGTGCCAGCAGCGTGACAGACTTCTACAATGAGCAGTTCTTC.

The V gene is TRBV7-2, the J gene TRBJ2-6, with 11 bases that match TRBD1. Germline assignment: CDR1 SGHTA and CDR2 FQGNSA. The CDR3 is 17 amino acids. V gave up 3 bases and J gave up 1 base; unmatched junction bases: 2. The CDR3 sequence: CASSFGQGASGANVLTF. The CDR3 region has the DNA TGTGCCAGCAGCTTTGGACAGGGGGCATCTGGGGCCAACGTCCTGACTTTC.

The chain couples TRBV5-4 to TRBJ1-5; a possible D gene is TRBD1 (6 bases). The ends were cut back, 8 bases at V and 7 bases at J, with 19 bases in the middle. CDR1 and CDR2 (germline): SGHNT, YYREEE (reference sequence). This CDR3 has 14 residues. CDR3 loop: CASRMWGARQPQHF. CDR3 sequence (DNA): TGTGCCAGTCGTATGTGGGGGGCGAGGCAGCCCCAGCATTTT.

In this sample, this clone turned up a few times. This chain joins TRBV7-9 and TRBJ1-5; D is undetermined. CDR1 is SEHNR and CDR2 is FQNEAQ in the germline V gene (reference sequence). The CDR3 covers 15 residues. The germline V and J ends were trimmed by 3 bases and 9 bases, with 18 bases remaining between them. The CDR3 DNA reads TGTGCCAGCAGCTTTTCGGCACAGAAATTTCCGCCCCAGCATTTT. Its translation is CASSFSAQKFPPQHF.

The chain links TRBV5-4 to TRBJ2-4, with 9 bases fitting TRBD2. The junction had 7 bases not matched to a gene; V was cut back by 4 bases and J by 2 bases. CDR1 and CDR2 (germline): SGHNT, YYREEE (reference sequence). This CDR3 contains 16 residues. The CDR3 protein is CASSPRAGGPKNIQYF. CDR3 bases: TGTGCCAGCAGCCCACGAGCGGGAGGACCCAAAAACATTCAGTACTTC.

V and J are TRBV4-1 and TRBJ2-7; 7 bases agree with TRBD1. CDR3 length: 15 amino acids. V shed 2 bases and J 6 bases; nucleotides not matched to a gene: 10. Per germline, CDR1 MGHRA and CDR2 YSYEKL. The CDR3 DNA sequence: TGCGCCAGCAGCCAACCGTCACAGGGGATGGGCGAGCAGTACTTC. It specifies CASSQPSQGMGEQYF.

This clone was seen only a few times. At one end the junction does not follow the germline gene, possibly because of a read error. The chain links TRBV7-7 to TRBJ2-3; weak D call: TRBD2 (6 bases). The CDR3 runs to 14 residues. Germline V CDR1 and CDR2: SSHAT, FNYEAQ (reference sequence). CDR3 nucleotides: TGTGCTAGCAGCGCAGGGACTCGCACAGATACGCAGTATTTT. Protein product: CASSAGTRTDTQYF. Variable domain in full (rest from reference TRBV7-7 and TRBJ2-3): GAGVSQSPRYKVTKRGQDVTLRCDPISSHATLYWYQQALGQGPEFLTYFNYEAQPDKSGLPSDRFSAERPEGSISTLTIQRTEQRDSAMYRCASSAGTRTDTQYFGPGTRLTVL.

This clone has only a few counts. This chain joins TRBV4-1 and TRBJ2-1; 7 bases agree with TRBD2. This CDR3 comprises 15 residues. With V trimmed by 4 bases and J by 5 bases, 8 bases remained unmatched. Germline V CDR1 and CDR2: MGHRA, YSYEKL. The CDR3 loop reads CASSPHGAGDNEQFF. The CDR3, as DNA: TGCGCCAGCAGCCCCCACGGCGCGGGGGACAATGAGCAGTTCTTC.

The rearrangement joins TRBV9 to TRBJ2-2, with D perhaps TRBD1 (7 bases). The CDR3 contains 15 residues. V lost 0 bases and J 8 bases, leaving 14 bases between the germline ends. Germline V gene data show CDR1 as SGDLS and CDR2 as YYNGEE. The CDR3 DNA is TGTGCCAGCAGCGTAGGACAGGGAGGTTTGGGGGAGCTGTTTTTT. Translated, it gives CASSVGQGGLGELFF. Combining the CDR3 with reference TRBV9 and TRBJ2-2 gives the whole variable domain DSGVTQTPKHLITATGQRVTLRCSPRSGDLSVYWYQQSLDQGLQFLIQYYNGEERAKGNILERFSAQQFPDLHSELNLSSLELGDSALYFCASSVGQGGLGELFFGEGSRLTVL.

The chain links TRBV4-3 to TRBJ2-1; 7 bases match TRBD2. CDR3 length: 14 amino acids. With V trimmed by 4 bases and J by 5 bases, 5 bases remained unmatched. Germline CDR1 is LGHNA and CDR2 is YSLEER. Here the CDR3 reads CASSRWDYNNEQFF. In nucleotides, the CDR3 is TGCGCCAGCAGCCGGTGGGACTACAACAATGAGCAGTTCTTC.

This chain uses TRBV4-1 with TRBJ2-4; D is unresolved. Germline V gene lookup returns CDR1 MGHRA and CDR2 YSYEKL. V lost 0 bases and J 0 bases, leaving 12 bases between the germline ends. The CDR3 sequence is 17 residues long. CDR3 in amino acids: CASSQDRAEIAKNIQYF. CDR3 in DNA: TGCGCCAGCAGCCAAGATAGGGCGGAGATAGCCAAAAACATTCAGTACTTC.

The CDR3 reads CASTKALSYEQYF. The DNA of the CDR3 is TGTGCCAGCACCAAGGCACTCTCCTACGAGCAGTACTTC. The rearrangement joins TRBV11-1 to TRBJ2-7; no definite D call. The CDR3 runs 13 residues. Deletions cut 7 bases from V and 0 bases from J, with 10 bases between. The germline gives CDR1 SGHAT, CDR2 FQDESV (reference sequence). The variable domain in full, completed from reference TRBV11-1 and TRBJ2-7, reads EAEVAQSPRYKITEKSQAVAFWCDPISGHATLYWYRQILGQGPELLVQFQDESVVDDSQLPKDRFSAERLKGVDSTLKIQPAELGDSAMYLCASTKALSYEQYFGPGTRLTVT.

The chain links TRBV7-9 to TRBJ1-1; unclear D gene. The length of the CDR3 is 15 residues. The germline V and J ends were trimmed by 0 bases and 2 bases, with 10 bases remaining between them. The germline V gene has CDR1 SEHNR and CDR2 FQNEAQ (reference sequence). The CDR3 here is CASSLAGHPNTEAFF. For the CDR3, the DNA is TGTGCCAGCAGCTTAGCCGGGCACCCCAACACTGAAGCTTTCTTT.

This clone was seen a handful of times. The rearrangement links TRBV19 to TRBJ2-7, with 7 bases that match TRBD1. Trimming cost V 6 bases and J 6 bases; bases outside gene matches: 14. Germline CDR1 LNHDA, CDR2 SQIVND (reference sequence). The CDR3 has 15 residues. The CDR3 loop is CASSPNSLGGIEQYF. DNA of the CDR3: TGTGCCAGTAGCCCCAACTCTCTAGGGGGCATCGAGCAGTACTTC.

The J gene is TRBJ2-7, the V gene TRBV28; the D gene is possibly TRBD2 (6 bases). Germline V gene data show CDR1 as MDHEN and CDR2 as SYDVKM. The CDR3 has 14 residues. V was clipped by 6 bases and J by 2 bases, with 14 bases between them. DNA of the CDR3: TGTGCCAGCAGCCGCGGGACGGCGGCCTACGAGCAGTACTTC. This gives the protein CASSRGTAAYEQYF.

This clone was seen only a few times. V usage is TRBV5-1 and J usage is TRBJ2-5; 10 positions match TRBD1. CDR1 and CDR2 from the germline V gene are SGHRS and YFSETQ. Unmatched junction bases numbered 14, after V lost 4 bases and J lost 2 bases. The CDR3 spans 18 residues. This CDR3 is CASSPNVIRTGGQETQYF. The CDR3 nucleotides read TGCGCCAGCAGCCCGAATGTAATTCGGACAGGGGGTCAAGAGACCCAGTACTTC.

The V call is TRBV7-8, the J call TRBJ2-2; D perhaps matches TRBD2 (6 bases). Germline CDR1 and CDR2: SGHVS and FQNEAQ. CDR3 length: 12 amino acids. V was pared by 6 bases and J by 6 bases, with 8 bases between. As DNA, the CDR3 is TGTGCCAGCAGGCGGGGACCCGGGGAGCTGTTTTTT. Its protein product is CASRRGPGELFF.